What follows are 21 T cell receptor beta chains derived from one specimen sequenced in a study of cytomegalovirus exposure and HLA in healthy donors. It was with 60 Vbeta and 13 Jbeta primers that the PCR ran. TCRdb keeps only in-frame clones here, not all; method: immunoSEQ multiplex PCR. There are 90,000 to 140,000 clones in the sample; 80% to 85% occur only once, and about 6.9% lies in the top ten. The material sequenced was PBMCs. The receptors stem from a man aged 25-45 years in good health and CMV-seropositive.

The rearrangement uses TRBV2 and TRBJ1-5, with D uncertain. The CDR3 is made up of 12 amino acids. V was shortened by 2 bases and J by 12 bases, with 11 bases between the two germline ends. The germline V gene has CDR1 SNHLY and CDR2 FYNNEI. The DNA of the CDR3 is TGTGCCAGCAGTGAAAAAGGCGGGATCCAGCATTTT. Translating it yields CASSEKGGIQHF.

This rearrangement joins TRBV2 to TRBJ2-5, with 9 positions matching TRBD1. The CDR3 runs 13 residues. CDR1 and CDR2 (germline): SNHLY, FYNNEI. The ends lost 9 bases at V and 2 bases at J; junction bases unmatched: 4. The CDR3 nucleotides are TGTGCCAGAAGGACAGGGGTACAAGAGACCCAGTACTTC. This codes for CARRTGVQETQYF.

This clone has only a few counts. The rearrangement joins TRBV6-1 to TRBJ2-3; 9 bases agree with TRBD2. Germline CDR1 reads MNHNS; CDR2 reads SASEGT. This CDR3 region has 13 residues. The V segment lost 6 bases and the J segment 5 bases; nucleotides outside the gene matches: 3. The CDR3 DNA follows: TGTGCCAGCAGGGGACTAGCAATAGATACGCAGTATTTT. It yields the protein CASRGLAIDTQYF.

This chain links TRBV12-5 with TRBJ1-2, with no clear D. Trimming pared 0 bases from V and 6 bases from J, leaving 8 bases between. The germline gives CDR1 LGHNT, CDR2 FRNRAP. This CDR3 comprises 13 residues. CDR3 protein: CASGLVLFDGYTF. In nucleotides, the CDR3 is TGTGCTAGTGGTTTGGTTCTCTTTGATGGCTACACCTTC.

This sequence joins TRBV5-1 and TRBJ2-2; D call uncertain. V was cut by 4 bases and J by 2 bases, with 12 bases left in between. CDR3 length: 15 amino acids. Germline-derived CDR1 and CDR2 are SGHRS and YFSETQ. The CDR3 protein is CASSTHSINTGELFF. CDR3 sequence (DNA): TGCGCCAGCAGCACACACAGTATTAACACCGGGGAGCTGTTTTTT.

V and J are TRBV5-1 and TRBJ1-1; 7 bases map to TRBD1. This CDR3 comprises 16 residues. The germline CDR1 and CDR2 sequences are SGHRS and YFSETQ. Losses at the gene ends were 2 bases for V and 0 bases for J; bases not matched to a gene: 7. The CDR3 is CASSFRTGELNTEAFF. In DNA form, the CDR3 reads TGCGCCAGCAGCTTCAGGACAGGTGAACTGAACACTGAAGCTTTCTTT.

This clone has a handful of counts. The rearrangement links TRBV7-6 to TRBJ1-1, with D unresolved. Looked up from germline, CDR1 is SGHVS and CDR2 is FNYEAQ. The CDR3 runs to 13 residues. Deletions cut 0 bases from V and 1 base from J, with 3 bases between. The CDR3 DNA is TGTGCCAGCAGCTTAGCTAGGAACACTGAAGCTTTCTTT. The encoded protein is CASSLARNTEAFF.

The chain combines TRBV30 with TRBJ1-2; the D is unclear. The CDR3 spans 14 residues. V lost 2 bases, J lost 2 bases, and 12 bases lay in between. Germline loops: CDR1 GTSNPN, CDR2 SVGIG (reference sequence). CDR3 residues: CAWSYGRQNYGYTF. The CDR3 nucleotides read TGTGCCTGGAGTTATGGGAGGCAGAACTATGGCTACACCTTC.

This CDR3 reads CASSPTGFGSYTF. The CDR3 DNA reads TGTGCCAGCAGCCCGACAGGGTTTGGTAGCTACACCTTC. The chain joins TRBV27 to TRBJ1-2; TRBD1 agrees at 7 bases. Germline V gives CDR1 MNHEY, CDR2 SMNVEV (reference sequence). The CDR3 is 13 residues long. The junction had 10 bases not matched to a gene; V was cut back by 6 bases and J by 9 bases.

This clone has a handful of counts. In DNA, the CDR3 is TGTGCCAGCAGCTTCGGGACAGCGCCATATGGCTACACCTTC. It yields the protein CASSFGTAPYGYTF. The V gene is TRBV7-6, the J gene TRBJ1-2; 7 nucleotides align to TRBD1. This CDR3 has 14 residues. V lost 3 bases to trimming and J lost 5 bases; unmatched junction nucleotides: 6. Germline CDR1 is SGHVS and CDR2 is FNYEAQ. The variable domain in full, completed from reference TRBV7-6 and TRBJ1-2, reads GAGVSQSPRYKVTKRGQDVALRCDPISGHVSLYWYRQALGQGPEFLTYFNYEAQQDKSGLPNDRFSAERPEGSISTLTIQRTEQRDSAMYRCASSFGTAPYGYTFGSGTRLTVV.

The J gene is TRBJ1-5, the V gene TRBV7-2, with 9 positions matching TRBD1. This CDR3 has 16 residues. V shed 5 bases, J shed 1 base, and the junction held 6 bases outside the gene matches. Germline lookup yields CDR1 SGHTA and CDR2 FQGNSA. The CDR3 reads CASSLKTGGSNQPQHF. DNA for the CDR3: TGTGCCAGCAGCCTTAAGACAGGGGGAAGCAATCAGCCCCAGCATTTT.

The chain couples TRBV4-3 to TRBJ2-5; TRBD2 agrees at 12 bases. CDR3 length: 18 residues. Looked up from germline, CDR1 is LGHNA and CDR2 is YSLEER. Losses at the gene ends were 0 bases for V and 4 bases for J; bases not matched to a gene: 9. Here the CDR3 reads CASSQDLAGGPPGETQYF. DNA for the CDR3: TGCGCCAGCAGCCAAGATCTAGCGGGGGGGCCCCCGGGAGAGACCCAGTACTTC.

CDR3 nucleotide sequence: TGTGCCTGGAGTGTAATCGGGCAGGGGGACAATCAGCCCCAGCATTTT. The encoded protein is CAWSVIGQGDNQPQHF. The rearrangement uses TRBV30 and TRBJ1-5; 7 bases agree with TRBD1. V was pared by 0 bases and J by 3 bases, with 8 bases of the junction left unmatched. CDR3 length: 16 residues. Per the germline V gene, CDR1 is GTSNPN and CDR2 is SVGIG (reference sequence).

The CDR3 here is CASRANYGYTF. In nucleotides, the CDR3 is TGTGCCAGCAGAGCCAACTATGGCTACACCTTC. This chain connects TRBV6-5 to TRBJ1-2, with no clear D. V was trimmed by 6 bases and J by 2 bases, leaving 4 bases between them. Germline V gives CDR1 MNHEY, CDR2 SVGAGI. The CDR3 contains 11 residues.

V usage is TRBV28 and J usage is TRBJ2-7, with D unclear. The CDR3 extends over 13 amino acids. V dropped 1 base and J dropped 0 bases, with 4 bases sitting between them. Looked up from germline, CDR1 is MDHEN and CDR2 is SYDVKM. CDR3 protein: CASSLSVSYEQYF. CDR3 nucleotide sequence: TGTGCCAGCAGTTTATCGGTCTCCTACGAGCAGTACTTC.

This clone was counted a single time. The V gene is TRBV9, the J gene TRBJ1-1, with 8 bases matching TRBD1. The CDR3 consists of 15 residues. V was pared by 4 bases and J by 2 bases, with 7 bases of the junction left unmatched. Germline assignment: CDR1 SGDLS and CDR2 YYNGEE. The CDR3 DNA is TGTGCCAGCAGCTTAACAGGGGGAGTAAACACTGAAGCTTTCTTT. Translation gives CASSLTGGVNTEAFF.

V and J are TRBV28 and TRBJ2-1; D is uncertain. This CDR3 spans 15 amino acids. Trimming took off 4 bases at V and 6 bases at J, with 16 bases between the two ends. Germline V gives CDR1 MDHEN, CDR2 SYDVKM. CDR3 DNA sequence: TGTGCCAGCAGTTCCCCCTCTAGTACCGGCAATGAGCAGTTCTTC. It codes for CASSSPSSTGNEQFF.

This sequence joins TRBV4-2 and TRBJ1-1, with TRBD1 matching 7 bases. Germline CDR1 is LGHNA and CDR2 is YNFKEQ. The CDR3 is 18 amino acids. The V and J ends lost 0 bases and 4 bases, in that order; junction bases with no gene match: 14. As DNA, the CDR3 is TGTGCCAGCAGCCAAGACTGGGACAGTCTAGCGAGGGGCACTGAAGCTTTCTTT. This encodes CASSQDWDSLARGTEAFF.

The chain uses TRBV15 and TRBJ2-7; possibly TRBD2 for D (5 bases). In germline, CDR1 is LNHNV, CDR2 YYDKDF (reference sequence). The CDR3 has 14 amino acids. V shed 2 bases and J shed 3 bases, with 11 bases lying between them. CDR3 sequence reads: CATSRPGGSYEQYF. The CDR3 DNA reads TGTGCCACCAGCAGACCTGGAGGTAGCTACGAGCAGTACTTC. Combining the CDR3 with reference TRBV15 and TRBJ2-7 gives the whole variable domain DAMVIQNPRYQVTQFGKPVTLSCSQTLNHNVMYWYQQKSSQAPKLLFHYYDKDFNNEADTPDNFQSRRPNTSFCFLDIRSPGLGDTAMYLCATSRPGGSYEQYFGPGTRLTVT.

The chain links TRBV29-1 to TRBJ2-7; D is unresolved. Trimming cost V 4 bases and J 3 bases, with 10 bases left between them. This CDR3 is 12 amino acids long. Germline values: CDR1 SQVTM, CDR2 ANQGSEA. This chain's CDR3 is CSVGKDSYEQYF. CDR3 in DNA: TGCAGCGTTGGTAAAGATAGCTACGAGCAGTACTTC.

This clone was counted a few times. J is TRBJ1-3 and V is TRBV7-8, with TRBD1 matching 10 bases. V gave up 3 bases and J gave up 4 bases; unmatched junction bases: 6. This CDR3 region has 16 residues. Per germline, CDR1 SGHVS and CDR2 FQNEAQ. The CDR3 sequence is CASSLTGGALGNTIYF. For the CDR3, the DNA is TGTGCCAGCAGCTTGACAGGGGGCGCACTGGGAAACACCATATATTTT.